The next 22 T cell receptor beta chains were all read from a single sample in a study of PD-L1 blockade in urothelial cancer. This table comes from immunoSEQ multiplex PCR, and its TCRdb copy is limited to in-frame clones, with some not included. The data show approximately 18,000 clones, with over 75% seen just once and over 1.5% held by the top ten. Time point: peripheral blood 6 weeks after treatment start. The sequences come from PBMCs, collected around atezolizumab (anti-PD-L1) treatment. The source is a man between 50 and 59 years old with urothelial cancer.

In this sample, this clone turned up once. V and J are TRBV29-1 and TRBJ2-1; 12 nucleotides match TRBD2. Germline V gives CDR1 SQVTM, CDR2 ANQGSEA. After removal of 7 bases from V and 10 bases from J, the junction contained 2 bases not matched to a gene. This CDR3 is built from 11 residues. CDR3 sequence: CSAGLAGEQFF. CDR3 nucleotide sequence: TGCAGCGCCGGACTAGCGGGAGAGCAGTTCTTC.

The CDR3 loop is CATSRGLFTGDTEAFF. As DNA, the CDR3 is TGTGCTACCTCTAGGGGATTATTTACAGGGGACACTGAAGCTTTCTTT. This chain links TRBV12-5 with TRBJ1-1; 7 nucleotides line up with TRBD1. Germline values: CDR1 LGHNT, CDR2 FRNRAP. CDR3 size: 16 residues. After removal of 10 bases from V and 3 bases from J, the junction contained 17 bases not matched to a gene.

The chain joins TRBV18 to TRBJ2-2, with 10 bases identical to TRBD2. The V gene end was trimmed by 0 bases and the J gene end by 5 bases; junction bases not matched to a gene: 15. The CDR3 contains 20 residues. Germline V gives CDR1 KGHSH, CDR2 LQKENI. CDR3 sequence (DNA): TGTGCCAGCTCACCACCGAAAGGGGTGGAGCGGGGGGGCCTTACCGGGGAGCTGTTTTTT. As protein: CASSPPKGVERGGLTGELFF.

The rearrangement joins TRBV30 to TRBJ2-1, with D perhaps matching TRBD2 (6 bases). Per germline, CDR1 GTSNPN and CDR2 SVGIG (reference sequence). Trimming removed 0 bases at V and 6 bases at J, with 9 bases between. This CDR3 is built from 13 residues. CDR3 DNA sequence: TGTGCCTGGAGTGTACGGCGGGGCAATGAGCAGTTCTTC. This translates into CAWSVRRGNEQFF.

The chain is built from TRBV7-9 and TRBJ1-2; no firm D call. V shed 3 bases and J shed 4 bases, with 12 bases lying between them. Germline loops: CDR1 SEHNR, CDR2 FQNEAQ (reference sequence). This CDR3 has 14 amino acids. The CDR3 region is CASSFPGPTYGYTF. The DNA for the CDR3 is TGTGCCAGCAGCTTCCCAGGCCCTACCTATGGCTACACCTTC.

CDR3 sequence (DNA): TGTGCCAGCAGTCCGACAGGGGCGGAAGGCTACACCTTC. Its translation: CASSPTGAEGYTF. This chain links TRBV6-1 with TRBJ1-2; 8 nucleotides align to TRBD1. This CDR3 comprises 13 residues. J lost 8 bases, V lost 5 bases, and 7 bases had no gene match. CDR1 is MNHNS, CDR2 SASEGT, per germline.

J is TRBJ2-2 and V is TRBV7-8; 8 bases align to TRBD1. V shed 5 bases, J shed 9 bases, and the junction held 8 bases outside the gene matches. This CDR3 region has 14 residues. From germline, CDR1 is SGHVS and CDR2 FQNEAQ. CDR3 sequence (DNA): TGTGCCAGCAGCGAACAGGGGGGAAGCAGGGAGCTGTTTTTT. It codes for CASSEQGGSRELFF.

V and J are TRBV10-3 and TRBJ1-2; TRBD1 aligns across 9 bases. V gave up 7 bases and J gave up 2 bases; unmatched junction bases: 5. The V gene's germline CDR1 is ENHRY and CDR2 SYGVKD. This CDR3 is built from 14 residues. In nucleotides, the CDR3 is TGTGCCATCAACGGCGGACAGGGGAACTATGGCTACACCTTC. Its protein is CAINGGQGNYGYTF.

This clone was detected a few times. J is TRBJ1-5 and V is TRBV4-1; the D gene is possibly TRBD1 (6 bases). CDR3 size: 18 residues. Germline values: CDR1 MGHRA, CDR2 YSYEKL. Trimming took off 0 bases at V and 0 bases at J, with 15 bases between the two ends. The CDR3 protein is CASSQDTDSSYSNQPQHF. CDR3 DNA sequence: TGCGCCAGCAGCCAAGACACGGACAGCTCATATAGCAATCAGCCCCAGCATTTT.

This clone was observed once. V is TRBV19 and J is TRBJ2-5; 10 bases are a match to TRBD1. Germline CDR1 is LNHDA and CDR2 is SQIVND (reference sequence). V lost 4 bases, J lost 5 bases, and 7 bases stayed unmatched. This CDR3 contains 15 residues. CDR3 protein: CASSKTGGSWETQYF. The CDR3 bases are TGTGCCAGTAGTAAGACAGGGGGCTCCTGGGAGACCCAGTACTTC.

V and J are TRBV6-4 and TRBJ2-1, with TRBD2 matching 14 bases. The CDR3 totals 14 residues. After removal of 10 bases from V and 7 bases from J, the junction contained 6 bases not matched to a gene. Germline V CDR1 and CDR2: MRHNA, SNTAGT. The CDR3 here is CATGGLAGANEQFF. In DNA form, the CDR3 reads TGTGCCACCGGGGGACTAGCGGGAGCTAATGAGCAGTTCTTC.

CDR3 in amino acids: CASRAGADHSPLHF. CDR3 DNA sequence: TGTGCCAGCAGGGCGGGTGCGGACCATTCACCCCTCCACTTT. The chain carries TRBV7-9 and TRBJ1-6; D gene ambiguous. Deletions cut 6 bases from V and 8 bases from J, with 14 bases between. Germline V CDR1 and CDR2: SEHNR, FQNEAQ (reference sequence). The CDR3 extends over 14 amino acids. Full variable domain (remainder filled in from reference TRBV7-9 and TRBJ1-6): DTGVSQNPRHKITKRGQNVTFRCDPISEHNRLYWYRQTLGQGPEFLTYFQNEAQLEKSRLLSDRFSAERPKGSFSTLEIQRTEQGDSAMYLCASRAGADHSPLHFGNGTRLTVT.

CDR3 nucleotide sequence: TGTGCCAGCTCGGCCGGGACAGGGGGCAGTCAGCCCCAGCATTTT. Protein: CASSAGTGGSQPQHF. The chain couples TRBV18 to TRBJ1-5; TRBD1 matches 12 bases. Looked up from germline, CDR1 is KGHSH and CDR2 is LQKENI. The trim removed 6 bases at V and 6 bases at J, leaving 6 bases unmatched. This CDR3 has 15 residues. Together with reference TRBV18 and TRBJ1-5, the CDR3 gives the full variable domain: NAGVMQNPRHLVRRRGQEARLRCSPMKGHSHVYWYRQLPEEGLKFMVYLQKENIIDESGMPKERFSAEFPKEGPSILRIQQVVRGDSAAYFCASSAGTGGSQPQHFGDGTRLSIL.

This chain connects TRBV7-2 to TRBJ1-1; D uncertain. The V gene's germline CDR1 is SGHTA and CDR2 FQGNSA. The CDR3 has 14 residues. V shed 1 base and J shed 6 bases, with 12 bases lying between them. The CDR3 DNA reads as TGTGCCAGCAGCTTAGTTCTTTCAAGCGCTGAAGCTTTCTTT. It specifies CASSLVLSSAEAFF.

This chain links TRBV2 with TRBJ1-5; no definite D call. The germline V gene encodes CDR1 SNHLY and CDR2 FYNNEI. V shed 7 bases and J shed 2 bases, with 15 bases lying between them. This CDR3 contains 15 residues. CDR3 sequence (DNA): TGTGCCAGCATGGAACTGCCGGCGGGCAATCAGCCCCAGCATTTT. Translation gives CASMELPAGNQPQHF.

The V call is TRBV27, the J call TRBJ2-1; D is undetermined. The CDR3 is 16 residues long. V was cut by 0 bases and J by 7 bases, with 16 bases left in between. CDR1 MNHEY and CDR2 SMNVEV come from the germline V gene (reference sequence). CDR3 residues: CASSLSTVLLSNEQFF. For the CDR3, the DNA is TGTGCCAGCAGTTTATCCACAGTGTTGCTTTCTAATGAGCAGTTCTTC.

This clone was seen once. The rearrangement joins TRBV19 to TRBJ2-7; 9 bases are a match to TRBD1. V shed 6 bases, J shed 9 bases, and the junction held 9 bases outside the gene matches. Per the germline V gene, CDR1 is LNHDA and CDR2 is SQIVND (reference sequence). The length of the CDR3 is 13 residues. Here the CDR3 DNA reads TGTGCCAGTAGACCGGGACAGGGTCGGGGGCAGTACTTC. Translating gives CASRPGQGRGQYF.

The gene calls are TRBV4-1 and TRBJ1-2, with a tentative D call TRBD1 (6 bases). Trimming shortened V by 4 bases and J by 1 base, and 16 bases separated the two germline ends. CDR1 and CDR2 (germline): MGHRA, YSYEKL. CDR3 size: 16 residues. CDR3 coding DNA: TGCGCCAGCAGCCGGGGGCCGGGACCAGTTAACTATGGCTACACCTTC. This translates into CASSRGPGPVNYGYTF.

This clone was seen a handful of times. J is TRBJ2-1 and V is TRBV4-1, with TRBD2 matching 10 bases. This CDR3 has 15 amino acids. V dropped 4 bases and J dropped 12; count of bases not matched to a gene: 12. The germline CDR1 and CDR2 sequences are MGHRA and YSYEKL. DNA for the CDR3: TGCGCCAGCAGCCGGGGAACTAGCGGGGAGGATGGGCAGTTCTTC. The encoded protein is CASSRGTSGEDGQFF.

The genes are TRBV5-1 and TRBJ2-4, with a tentative D call TRBD1 (5 bases). Trimming left V 0 bases short and J 0 bases short, with 13 bases between. Germline CDR1 is SGHRS and CDR2 is YFSETQ. The CDR3 contains 17 residues. CDR3 sequence reads: CASSLGHQGLAKNIQYF. CDR3 nucleotides: TGCGCCAGCAGCTTGGGGCACCAGGGCTTAGCCAAAAACATTCAGTACTTC.

The chain recombines TRBV15 with TRBJ1-5, with 9 bases fitting TRBD1. The CDR3 runs 16 residues. V dropped 3 bases and J dropped 6; count of bases not matched to a gene: 9. In germline, CDR1 is LNHNV, CDR2 YYDKDF (reference sequence). In DNA form, the CDR3 reads TGTGCCACCAGCAGGTACCGACAGGGGGGAGGTCAGCCCCAGCATTTT. It translates to CATSRYRQGGGQPQHF.

The chain combines TRBV5-4 with TRBJ1-2; no reliable D call. V lost 4 bases and J lost 1, with 8 bases in between. The CDR3 runs 13 residues. Germline V gene data show CDR1 as SGHNT and CDR2 as YYREEE (reference sequence). The CDR3 DNA follows: TGTGCCAGCAGCGGCGGGGATAACTATGGCTACACCTTC. Residues: CASSGGDNYGYTF. Full variable domain (outside the CDR3, taken from reference TRBV5-4 and TRBJ1-2): ETGVTQSPTHLIKTRGQQVTLRCSSQSGHNTVSWYQQALGQGPQFIFQYYREEENGRGNFPPRFSGLQFPNYSSELNVNALELDDSALYLCASSGGDNYGYTFGSGTRLTVV.